Below are 19 T cell receptor beta chains sequenced from a single sample in a study of T cells in Graves' hyperthyroidism and ophthalmopathy. RNA transcripts were the template for amplifying TCR beta CDR3 regions. Using the HTBI primer set, a first-round RT-PCR was run on the TCR CDR3. From the multiplex PCR reads, TCRdb called clonotypes with MiXCR, one entry per CDR3 protein. This table holds under 200,000 distinct CDR3 sequences, roughly 10% found once. Sequenced sample: blood. The source is a young woman with Graves' hyperthyroidism that later progressed to Graves' ophthalmopathy.

Ten or more counts support this clonotype. V usage is TRBV12-3 or TRBV12-4 and J usage is TRBJ1-3; possibly TRBD1 for D (6 bases). This CDR3 has 15 residues. V gave up 4 bases and J gave up 4 bases, with 14 bases separating them. Here the CDR3 DNA reads TGTGCCAGCAGTTCAGGTGGGGGGCGAGGAAACACCATATATTTT. It translates to CASSSGGGRGNTIYF.

In this sample, this clonotype turned up many times. The chain recombines TRBV18 with TRBJ1-2; unclear D gene. This CDR3 is built from 15 residues. Trimming took off 8 bases at V and 6 bases at J, with 22 bases between the two ends. The V gene's germline CDR1 is KGHSH and CDR2 LQKENI. For the CDR3, the DNA is TGTGCCAGCCGACGGTCGTATCGGAAGCAGGATGGCTACACCTTC. Protein sequence: CASRRSYRKQDGYTF.

In this sample, this clonotype turned up a few times. The chain recombines TRBV19 with TRBJ2-2, with 9 bases aligning to TRBD1. CDR3 length equals 17 residues. Germline CDR1 is LNHDA and CDR2 is SQIVND (reference sequence). V was pared by 4 bases and J by 8 bases, with 14 bases of the junction left unmatched. Written as DNA, the CDR3 is TGTGCCAGTAGTACCCACGCGGGACAGGGACAAGTGGGGGAGCTGTTTTTT. Residues: CASSTHAGQGQVGELFF.

This clonotype was seen at least ten times. This chain uses TRBV20-1 with TRBJ2-7, with TRBD1 identical over 8 bases. The CDR3 loop spans 14 amino acids. Trimming took 2 bases from V and 3 from J; bases not matched to a gene: 6. The germline V gene has CDR1 DFQATT and CDR2 SNEGSKA (reference sequence). The CDR3 sequence: CSARRTGIYYEQYF. The CDR3 nucleotides are TGCAGTGCTAGACGGACAGGGATTTACTACGAGCAGTACTTC.

This clonotype was recorded at least ten times. J is TRBJ1-2 and V is TRBV28; perhaps TRBD1 as D (6 bases). Germline CDR1 reads MDHEN; CDR2 reads SYDVKM. The CDR3 consists of 13 residues. V was trimmed by 4 bases and J by 7 bases, leaving 13 bases between them. The CDR3, as DNA: TGTGCCAGCAGTTACTACAGGGTTCGTGGCTACACCTTC. Residues: CASSYYRVRGYTF.

The rearrangement joins TRBV2 to TRBJ2-3; TRBD1 agrees at 9 bases. The germline V gene encodes CDR1 SNHLY and CDR2 FYNNEI. The ends lost 6 bases at V and 4 bases at J; junction bases unmatched: 2. This CDR3 spans 13 amino acids. CDR3 nucleotide sequence: TGTGCCAGCAGAAACAGGGGGCCAGATACGCAGTATTTT. Its translation is CASRNRGPDTQYF.

This clonotype was counted many times. This chain links TRBV2 with TRBJ1-5; D gene unclear. V lost 8 bases and J 4 bases, leaving 3 bases between the germline ends. The CDR3 runs 10 residues. Per the germline V gene, CDR1 is SNHLY and CDR2 is FYNNEI. CDR3 amino acids: CASGNQPQHF. CDR3 DNA: TGTGCCAGCGGTAATCAGCCCCAGCATTTT.

The chain has TRBV4-1 and TRBJ1-4, with D perhaps matching TRBD1 (5 bases). V shed 0 bases and J shed 8 bases, with 13 bases lying between them. In germline, CDR1 is MGHRA, CDR2 YSYEKL. CDR3 length equals 15 residues. Written as DNA, the CDR3 is TGCGCCAGCAGCCAAGACCCAGGGCGCGAGGAAAAACTGTTTTTT. The encoded protein is CASSQDPGREEKLFF.

This clonotype was seen at least ten times. The gene calls are TRBV7-9 and TRBJ2-1; 13 nucleotides align to TRBD2. Unmatched junction bases numbered 8, after V lost 0 bases and J lost 0 bases. CDR3 length: 20 amino acids. Looked up from germline, CDR1 is SEHNR and CDR2 is FQNEAQ (reference sequence). CDR3 residues: CASSLAAGLAGSSSYNEQFF. The CDR3 nucleotides read TGTGCCAGCAGCTTAGCTGCGGGACTAGCGGGATCCAGCTCCTACAATGAGCAGTTCTTC.

This chain connects TRBV20-1 to TRBJ1-2; tentative D call: TRBD1 (5 bases). The germline V gene encodes CDR1 DFQATT and CDR2 SNEGSKA (reference sequence). V lost 6 bases, J lost 9 bases, and 23 bases lay in between. The CDR3 totals 14 residues. CDR3 region: CSARPGLQLYSYTF. The CDR3 coding sequence is TGCAGTGCGCGCCCGGGACTCCAATTATATAGCTACACCTTC.

This clonotype was seen a few times. This chain connects TRBV18 to TRBJ2-1; 10 positions match TRBD1. The CDR3 is made up of 14 amino acids. CDR1 and CDR2 from the germline V gene are KGHSH and LQKENI. Germline trimming cut 5 bases from V and 6 bases from J; bases unmatched to any gene: 4. CDR3 DNA sequence: TGTGCCAGCTCAGGGACAGGGGAGGGCAATGAGCAGTTCTTC. It translates to CASSGTGEGNEQFF.

This clonotype was seen a few times. The V and J genes are TRBV13 and TRBJ2-1; D gene unclear. Trimming pared 2 bases from V and 8 bases from J, leaving 7 bases between. Germline values: CDR1 PRHDT, CDR2 FYEKMQ (reference sequence). The CDR3 consists of 12 residues. The CDR3 DNA is TGTGCCAGCAGCTTATTTCCCTATGAGCAGTTCTTC. This sequence encodes CASSLFPYEQFF.

There are a few counts of this clonotype. J is TRBJ1-5 and V is TRBV28; D is perhaps TRBD1 (5 bases). V was pared by 9 bases and J by 2 bases, with 20 bases between. The CDR3 totals 16 residues. Germline-derived CDR1 and CDR2 are MDHEN and SYDVKM. The CDR3 bases are TGTGCCAGAAGTGGGTTCGGGGGATCCGGCAATCAGCCCCAGCATTTT. This sequence encodes CARSGFGGSGNQPQHF. The full variable domain, in which reference TRBV28 and TRBJ1-5 provide the parts outside the CDR3, is DVKVTQSSRYLVKRTGEKVFLECVQDMDHENMFWYRQDPGLGLRLIYFSYDVKMKEKGDIPEGYSVSREKKERFSLILESASTNQTSMYLCARSGFGGSGNQPQHFGDGTRLSIL.

Ten or more counts support this clonotype. The chain links TRBV10-3 to TRBJ1-1; the D gene is possibly TRBD1 (5 bases). V shed 4 bases and J shed 4 bases, with 10 bases lying between them. The length of the CDR3 is 13 residues. CDR1 is ENHRY and CDR2 is SYGVKD in the germline V gene. CDR3 protein: CAISAPGVTEAFF. The CDR3 region has the DNA TGTGCCATCAGTGCTCCGGGGGTCACTGAAGCTTTCTTT.

In its sample, this clonotype was seen a few times. V gene TRBV15 combines with J gene TRBJ2-2; D may match TRBD1 or TRBD2 (7 bases each). The CDR3 runs 15 residues. Per the germline V gene, CDR1 is LNHNV and CDR2 is YYDKDF (reference sequence). Deletions cut 5 bases from V and 8 bases from J, with 18 bases between. CDR3 amino acids: CATSPLLQGGGELFF. The CDR3 nucleotides are TGTGCCACCAGCCCCCTCCTCCAGGGGGGGGGGGAGCTGTTTTTT.

The table lists this clonotype with many counts. The chain links TRBV28 to TRBJ2-7; 11 bases are a match to TRBD1. The CDR3 runs to 15 residues. V shed 5 bases and J 4 bases; nucleotides not matched to a gene: 7. CDR1 MDHEN and CDR2 SYDVKM come from the germline V gene. CDR3 sequence: CASSLHGTGGYEQYF. The CDR3 DNA reads as TGTGCCAGCAGTCTTCATGGGACAGGGGGTTACGAGCAGTACTTC.

This clonotype was counted only a few times. J is TRBJ1-6 and V is TRBV5-6; 12 nucleotides agree with TRBD1. The junction had 5 bases not matched to a gene; V was cut back by 1 base and J by 9 bases. The CDR3 has 16 amino acids. Germline V gene sequence: CDR1 SGHDT, CDR2 YYEEEE. The CDR3, as DNA: TGTGCCAGCAGCTTGATGGGACAGGGGGCGGCTTCACCCCTCCACTTT. This gives the protein CASSLMGQGAASPLHF.

The table lists this clonotype with many counts. The CDR3 nucleotides are TGTGCCAGCAGTTACGGACAGTACACCTTC. Encoded protein: CASSYGQYTF. This sequence joins TRBV6-5 and TRBJ1-2; a weak D match, TRBD1 (6 bases). Per the germline V gene, CDR1 is MNHEY and CDR2 is SVGAGI. The CDR3 consists of 10 residues. The V and J ends lost 2 bases and 11 bases respectively, with 6 bases between them.

This clonotype occurred a few times. The chain links TRBV20-1 to TRBJ2-4, with 11 nucleotides matching TRBD2. This CDR3 comprises 14 residues. The V and J ends lost 6 bases and 6 bases, in that order; junction bases with no gene match: 7. Germline assignment: CDR1 DFQATT and CDR2 SNEGSKA (reference sequence). DNA of the CDR3: TGCAGTGCCATGACTAGCGGGAACTTAAACATTCAGTACTTC. Its translation: CSAMTSGNLNIQYF.